This T cell receptor (beta chain) came from a study of blood T cell repertoires in COVID-19. Study overall: Donors in the United States, Italy and Spain gave samples during acute or convalescent COVID-19. In each case, the material was cDNA or gDNA derived from T cells, B-cell-depleted T cells, or PBMCs.

Germline V gene lookup returns CDR1 MNHEY and CDR2 SMNVEV (reference sequence). V was pared by 5 bases and J by 4 bases, with 4 bases of the junction left unmatched. The CDR3 is 14 residues long. In the study's own analysis: Quantification of nucleated cells was approximated via reference gene primer amplification. The data were produced by immunoSEQ multiplex PCR, yet TCRdb's version contains in-frame clones alone and is incomplete. V, J and clone size are those of that table, while D and trimming were read from the DNA. This table has 25,000 to 30,000 clones, 80% to 90% appearing once. The source is a man between 60 and 75 years old with acute or convalescent COVID-19. What was sequenced was peripheral blood. V gene TRBV27 combines with J gene TRBJ2-7; 11 nucleotides agree with TRBD2. CDR3: CASSLGLAGYEQYF. For the CDR3, the DNA is TGTGCCAGCAGTCTCGGACTAGCGGGTTACGAGCAGTACTTC.